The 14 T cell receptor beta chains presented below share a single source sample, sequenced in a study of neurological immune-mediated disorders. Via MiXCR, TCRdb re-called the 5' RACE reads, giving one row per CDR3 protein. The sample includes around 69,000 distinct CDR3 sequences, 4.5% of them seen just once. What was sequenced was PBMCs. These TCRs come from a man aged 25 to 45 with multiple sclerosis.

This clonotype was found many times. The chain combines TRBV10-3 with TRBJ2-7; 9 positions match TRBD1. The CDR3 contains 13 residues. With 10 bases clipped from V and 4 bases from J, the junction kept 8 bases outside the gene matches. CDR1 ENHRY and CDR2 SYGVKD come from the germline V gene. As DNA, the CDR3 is TGTGCCACTGGACAGGGGAAATTTTACGAGCAGTACTTC. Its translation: CATGQGKFYEQYF.

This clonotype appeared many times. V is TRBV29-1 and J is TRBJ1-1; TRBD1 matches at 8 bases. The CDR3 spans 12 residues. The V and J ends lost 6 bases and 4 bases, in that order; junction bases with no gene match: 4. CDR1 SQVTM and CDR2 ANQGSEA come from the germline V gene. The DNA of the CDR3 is TGCAGCGTACAAACAGGGGGCACTGAAGCTTTCTTT. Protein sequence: CSVQTGGTEAFF.

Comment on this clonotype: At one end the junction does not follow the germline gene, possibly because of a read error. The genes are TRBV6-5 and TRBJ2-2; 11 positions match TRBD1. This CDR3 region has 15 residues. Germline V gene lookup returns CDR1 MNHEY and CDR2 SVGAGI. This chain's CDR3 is CASTPGTGGAGDLFF. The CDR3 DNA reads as TGTGCCAGCACCCCTGGGACAGGGGGGGCCGGGGATCTGTTTTTT.

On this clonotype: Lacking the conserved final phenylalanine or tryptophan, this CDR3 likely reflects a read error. CDR3 sequence reads: CAIRRDSSHEQYS. CDR3 nucleotides: TGTGCCATCAGGAGGGACAGCAGCCACGAGCAGTACTCC. This chain joins TRBV10-3 and TRBJ2-7, with 7 nucleotides matching TRBD1. This CDR3 has 13 amino acids. The trim removed 6 bases at V and 5 bases at J, leaving 7 bases unmatched. The V gene's germline CDR1 is ENHRY and CDR2 SYGVKD.

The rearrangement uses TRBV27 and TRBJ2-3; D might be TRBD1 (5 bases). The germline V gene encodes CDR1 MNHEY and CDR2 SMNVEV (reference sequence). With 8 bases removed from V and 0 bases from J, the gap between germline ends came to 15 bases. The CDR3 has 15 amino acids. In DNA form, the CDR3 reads TGTGCCAGCTATCGACAGATTGCTAGCACAGATACGCAGTATTTT. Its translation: CASYRQIASTDTQYF.

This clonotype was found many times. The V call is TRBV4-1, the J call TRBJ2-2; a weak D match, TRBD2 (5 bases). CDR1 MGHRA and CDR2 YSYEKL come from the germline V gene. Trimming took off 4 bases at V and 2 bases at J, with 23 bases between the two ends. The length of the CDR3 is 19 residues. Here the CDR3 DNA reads TGCGCCAGCAGCCTCCGGTTCGAAAGCGGAGATAGAAACACCGGGGAGCTGTTTTTT. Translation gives CASSLRFESGDRNTGELFF.

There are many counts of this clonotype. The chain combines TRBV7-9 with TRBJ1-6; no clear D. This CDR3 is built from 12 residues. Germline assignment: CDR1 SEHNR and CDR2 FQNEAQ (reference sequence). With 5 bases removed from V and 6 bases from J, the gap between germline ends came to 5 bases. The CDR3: CASSAINSPLHF. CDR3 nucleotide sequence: TGTGCCAGCAGCGCAATTAATTCACCCCTCCACTTT.

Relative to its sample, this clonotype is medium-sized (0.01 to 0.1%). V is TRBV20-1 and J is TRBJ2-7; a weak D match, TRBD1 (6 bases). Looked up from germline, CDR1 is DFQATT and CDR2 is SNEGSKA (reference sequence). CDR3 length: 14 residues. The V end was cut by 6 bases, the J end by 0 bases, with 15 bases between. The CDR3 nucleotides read TGCAGTGCCTTGTCGGACAGCTTCTCCTACGAGCAGTACTTC. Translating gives CSALSDSFSYEQYF.

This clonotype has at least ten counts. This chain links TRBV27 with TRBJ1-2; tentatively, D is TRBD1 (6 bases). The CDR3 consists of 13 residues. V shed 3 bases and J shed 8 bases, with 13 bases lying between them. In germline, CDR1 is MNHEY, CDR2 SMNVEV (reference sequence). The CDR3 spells CASSFIQGQGYTF. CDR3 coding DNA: TGTGCCAGCAGTTTTATCCAGGGGCAAGGCTACACCTTC.

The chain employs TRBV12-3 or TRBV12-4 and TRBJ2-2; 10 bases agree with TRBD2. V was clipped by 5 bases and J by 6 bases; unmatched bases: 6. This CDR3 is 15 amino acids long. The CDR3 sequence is CASSPLAGEAGELFF. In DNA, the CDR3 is TGTGCCAGCAGTCCGCTAGCGGGGGAGGCCGGGGAGCTGTTTTTT.

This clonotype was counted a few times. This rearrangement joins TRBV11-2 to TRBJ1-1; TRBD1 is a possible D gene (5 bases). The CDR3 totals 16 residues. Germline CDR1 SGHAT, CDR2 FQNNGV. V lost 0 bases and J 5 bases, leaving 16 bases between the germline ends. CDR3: CASSLDPGRAKTEAFF. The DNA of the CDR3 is TGTGCCAGCAGCTTAGATCCTGGCAGGGCTAAGACTGAAGCTTTCTTT.

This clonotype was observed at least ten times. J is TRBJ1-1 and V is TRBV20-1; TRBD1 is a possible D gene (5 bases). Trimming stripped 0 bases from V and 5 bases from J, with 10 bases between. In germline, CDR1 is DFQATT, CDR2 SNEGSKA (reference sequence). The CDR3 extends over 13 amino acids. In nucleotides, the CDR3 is TGCAGTGCTAGAGATCGGGGGGAGACTGAAGCTTTCTTT. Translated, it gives CSARDRGETEAFF.

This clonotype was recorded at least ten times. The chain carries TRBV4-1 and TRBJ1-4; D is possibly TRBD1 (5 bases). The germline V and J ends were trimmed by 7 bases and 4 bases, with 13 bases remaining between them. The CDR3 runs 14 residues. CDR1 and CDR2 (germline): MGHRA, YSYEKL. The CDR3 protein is CASKNGGYNEKLFF. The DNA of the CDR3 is TGCGCCAGCAAGAACGGGGGGTATAATGAAAAACTGTTTTTT.

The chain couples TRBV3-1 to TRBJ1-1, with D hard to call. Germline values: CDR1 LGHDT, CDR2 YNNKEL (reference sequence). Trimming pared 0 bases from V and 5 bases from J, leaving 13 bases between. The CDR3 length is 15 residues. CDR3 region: CASSQEGLPLTEAFF. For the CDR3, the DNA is TGTGCCAGCAGCCAAGAGGGTCTGCCCTTAACTGAAGCTTTCTTT. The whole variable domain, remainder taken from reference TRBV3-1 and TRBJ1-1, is DTAVSQTPKYLVTQMGNDKSIKCEQNLGHDTMYWYKQDSKKFLKIMFSYNNKELIINETVPNRFSPKSPDKAHLNLHINSLELGDSAVYFCASSQEGLPLTEAFFGQGTRLTVV.